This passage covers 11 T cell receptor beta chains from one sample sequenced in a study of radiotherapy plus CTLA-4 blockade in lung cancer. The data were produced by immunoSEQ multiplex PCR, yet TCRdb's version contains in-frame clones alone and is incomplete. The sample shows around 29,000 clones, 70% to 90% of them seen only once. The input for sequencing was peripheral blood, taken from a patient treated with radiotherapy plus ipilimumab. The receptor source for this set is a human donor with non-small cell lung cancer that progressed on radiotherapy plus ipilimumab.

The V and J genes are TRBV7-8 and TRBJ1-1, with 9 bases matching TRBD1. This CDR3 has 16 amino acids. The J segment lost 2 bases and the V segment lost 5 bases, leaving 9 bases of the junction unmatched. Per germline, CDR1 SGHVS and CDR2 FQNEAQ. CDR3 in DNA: TGTGCCAGCAGCCCCGCCGGGACAGGGCGAAACACTGAAGCTTTCTTT. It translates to CASSPAGTGRNTEAFF.

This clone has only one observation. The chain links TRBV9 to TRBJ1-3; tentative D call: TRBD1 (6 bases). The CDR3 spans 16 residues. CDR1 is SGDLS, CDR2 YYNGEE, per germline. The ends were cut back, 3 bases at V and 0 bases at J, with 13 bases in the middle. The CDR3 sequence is CASSAHDRPSGNTIYF. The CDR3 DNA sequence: TGTGCCAGCAGCGCCCATGACAGGCCCTCTGGAAACACCATATATTTT.

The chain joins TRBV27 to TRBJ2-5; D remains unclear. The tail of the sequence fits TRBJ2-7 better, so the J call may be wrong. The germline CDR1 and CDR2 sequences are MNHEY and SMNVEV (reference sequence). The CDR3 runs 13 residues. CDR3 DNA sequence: TGTGCCAGCAGTTTTACACGACTCCACGAGCAGTACTTC. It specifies CASSFTRLHEQYF.

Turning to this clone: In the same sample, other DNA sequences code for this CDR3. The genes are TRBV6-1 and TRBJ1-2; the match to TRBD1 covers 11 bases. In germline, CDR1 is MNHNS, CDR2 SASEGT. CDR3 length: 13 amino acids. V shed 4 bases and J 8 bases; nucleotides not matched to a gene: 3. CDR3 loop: CASSVDRGQGYTF. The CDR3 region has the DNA TGTGCCAGCAGTGTGGACAGGGGGCAGGGCTACACCTTC.

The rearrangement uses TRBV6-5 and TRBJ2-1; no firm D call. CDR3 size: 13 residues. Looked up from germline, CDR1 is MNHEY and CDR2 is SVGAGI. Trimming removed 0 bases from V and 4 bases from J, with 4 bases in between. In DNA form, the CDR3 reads TGTGCCAGCAGTTACTCACAGTACAATGAGCAGTTCTTC. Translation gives CASSYSQYNEQFF.

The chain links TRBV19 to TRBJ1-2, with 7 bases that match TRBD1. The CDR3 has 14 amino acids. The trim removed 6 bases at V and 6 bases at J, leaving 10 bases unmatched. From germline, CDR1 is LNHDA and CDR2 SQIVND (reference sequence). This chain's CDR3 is CASRVTGSLHGYTF. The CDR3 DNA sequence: TGTGCCAGTAGGGTGACAGGGTCCCTTCATGGCTACACCTTC. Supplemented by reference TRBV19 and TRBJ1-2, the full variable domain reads DGGITQSPKYLFRKEGQNVTLSCEQNLNHDAMYWYRQDPGQGLRLIYYSQIVNDFQKGDIAEGYSVSREKKESFPLTVTSAQKNPTAFYLCASRVTGSLHGYTFGSGTRLTVV.

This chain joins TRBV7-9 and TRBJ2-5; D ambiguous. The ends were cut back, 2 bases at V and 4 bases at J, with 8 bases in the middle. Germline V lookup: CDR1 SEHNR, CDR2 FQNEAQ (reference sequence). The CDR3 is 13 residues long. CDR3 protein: CASSLRVGETQYF. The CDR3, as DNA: TGTGCCAGCAGCTTACGGGTGGGAGAGACCCAGTACTTC.

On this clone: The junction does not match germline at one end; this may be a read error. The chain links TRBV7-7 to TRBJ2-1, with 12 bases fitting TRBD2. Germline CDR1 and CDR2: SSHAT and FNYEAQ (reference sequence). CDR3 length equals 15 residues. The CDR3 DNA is TGTGCTAGCAGCCCGACTAGCGGGAGCTACAATGAGCAGTTCTTC. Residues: CASSPTSGSYNEQFF. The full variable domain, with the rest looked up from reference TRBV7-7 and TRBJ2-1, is GAGVSQSPRYKVTKRGQDVTLRCDPISSHATLYWYQQALGQGPEFLTYFNYEAQPDKSGLPSDRFSAERPEGSISTLTIQRTEQRDSAMYRCASSPTSGSYNEQFFGPGTRLTVL.

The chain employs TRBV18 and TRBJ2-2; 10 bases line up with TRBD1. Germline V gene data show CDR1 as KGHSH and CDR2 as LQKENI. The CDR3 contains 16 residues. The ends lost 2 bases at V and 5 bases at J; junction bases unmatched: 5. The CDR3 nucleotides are TGTGCCAGCTCACCATGGACAGGGGGATTTACCGGGGAGCTGTTTTTT. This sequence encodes CASSPWTGGFTGELFF. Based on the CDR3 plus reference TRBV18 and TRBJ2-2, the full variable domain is NAGVMQNPRHLVRRRGQEARLRCSPMKGHSHVYWYRQLPEEGLKFMVYLQKENIIDESGMPKERFSAEFPKEGPSILRIQQVVRGDSAAYFCASSPWTGGFTGELFFGEGSRLTVL.

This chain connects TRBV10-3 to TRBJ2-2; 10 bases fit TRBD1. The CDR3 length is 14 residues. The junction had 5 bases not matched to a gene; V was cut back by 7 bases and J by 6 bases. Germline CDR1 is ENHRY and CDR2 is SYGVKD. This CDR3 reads CAITGTGAAGELFF. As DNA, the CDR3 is TGTGCCATCACTGGGACAGGGGCGGCCGGGGAGCTGTTTTTT.

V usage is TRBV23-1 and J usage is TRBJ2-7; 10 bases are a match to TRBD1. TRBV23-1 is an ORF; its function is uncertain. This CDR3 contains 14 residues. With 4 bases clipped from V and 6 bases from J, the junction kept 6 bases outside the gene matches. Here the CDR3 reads CASSRKRTGGEQYF. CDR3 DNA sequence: TGCGCCAGCAGTCGAAAGAGGACAGGGGGCGAGCAGTACTTC.